This T cell receptor (beta chain) was sequenced for a study of kidney transplant recipient with SARS-CoV-2 infection (dated by TCRdb to about 2021). The sequencer was an Illumina MiSeq. Profiling of the peripheral T cell repertoire targeted human TCRbeta genes. As for how the authors treated the data: To account for variability over time, differences in clonotype abundance were tested using beta-binomial modelling. Expanded clonotypes were checked against the ImmuneCODE reference database of SARS-CoV-2-associated TCRs and mapped to regions of the viral genome. Additional repertoire analyses were carried out for TRBV gene usage, CDR3 length, CDR3 amino acid overlap between time points, clonotype abundance distributions and Jaccard similarity. The public reads were reprocessed in TCRdb via fastp at Q25 and MiXCR, keeping in-frame beta chains. Rows are unified per CDR3 protein, each entry keeping the most common DNA and genes. V and J calls and clone size were set by TCRdb, not the authors. The sample includes roughly 230,000 distinct CDR3 sequences, with 25% to 35% observed a single time. 6% to 8.5% of the sample is held by the ten biggest clonotypes.

Regarding this clonotype: It has no known antigen specificity. Per-base quality was not reported, and no clone a single base away is much larger than it.

The CDR3 goes from the cysteine to the phenylalanine over 17 residues. The only DNA kept is the CDR3, 51 bases in frame from the first base. Reading the label with the study, this specimen's time point is: pre-pandemic baseline sample and day 111 after first positive SARS-CoV-2 test. The sequenced sample was a blood sample, obtained at baseline and on approximately day 120 from a kidney transplant recipient. The chain couples TRBV12-2 to TRBJ1-2. TRBV12-2 is assigned pseudogene status. This TCR came from a male patient aged 25-45 years who had COVID-19 and was a kidney transplant recipient. In patients who had a transplant, some T cells may come from the graft donor. The CDR3 loop reads CASRMGGTPRKAYGYTF. In nucleotide form, the sequence is TGTGCAAGTCGCATGGGCGGGACTCCACGAAAGGCCTATGGCTACACCTTC.